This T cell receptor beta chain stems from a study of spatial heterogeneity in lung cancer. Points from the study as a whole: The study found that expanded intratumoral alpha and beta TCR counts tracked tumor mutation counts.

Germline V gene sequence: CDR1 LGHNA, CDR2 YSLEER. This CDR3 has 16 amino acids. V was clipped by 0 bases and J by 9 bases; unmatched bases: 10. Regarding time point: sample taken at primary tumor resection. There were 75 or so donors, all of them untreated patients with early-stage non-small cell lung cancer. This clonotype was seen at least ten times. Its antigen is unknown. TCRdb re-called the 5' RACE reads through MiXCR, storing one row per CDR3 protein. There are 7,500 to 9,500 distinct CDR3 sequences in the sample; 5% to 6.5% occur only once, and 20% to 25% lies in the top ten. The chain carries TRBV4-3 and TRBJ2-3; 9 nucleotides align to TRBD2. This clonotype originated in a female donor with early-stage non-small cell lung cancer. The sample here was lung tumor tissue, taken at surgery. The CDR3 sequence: CASSQDRGLAGQTQYF. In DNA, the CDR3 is TGCGCCAGCAGCCAAGACCGGGGACTAGCAGGTCAAACGCAGTATTTT.